Listed here is a single T cell receptor beta chain. The antigen is undetermined. The authors distributed each subset's genomic DNA evenly over several immunoSEQ plates. Assay: immunoSEQ multiplex PCR; the TCRdb copy retains only in-frame clones and omits some. The sample carries over 2,000,000 clones, 93% recorded once. The data are from a study of shared clonotypes between healthy human individuals. The germline CDR1 and CDR2 sequences are MGHDK and SYGVNS. There are 17 residues in the CDR3. The V and J ends lost 2 bases and 3 bases respectively, with 19 bases between them. Findings and caveats of the study: A handful of donors shared 5% to 5.5% of their naive CD4 clonotypes.

CD45RO-negative cells were positively selected for CCR7, leaving out terminally differentiated effector memory CD45RA+ cells. Input material: naive CD8+ T cells from PBMCs. This sequence originates from a man younger than 35 in good health. Some clones in this sample may be carry-over from other donors' samples. The V and J genes are TRBV25-1 and TRBJ2-5, with D possibly TRBD2 on 6 matching bases. CDR3 sequence reads: CASSEPQVGGMEETQYF. CDR3 DNA: TGTGCCAGCAGTGAACCGCAGGTCGGCGGGATGGAAGAGACCCAGTACTTC.